A selection of T cell receptor beta chains follows, all from one sample in a study of response to subunit inactivated influenza vaccine. TCRdb ran MiXCR on the RT-PCR reads and lists one entry per CDR3 protein. The sample has hundreds of thousands of distinct CDR3 sequences, about 8% seen once. Sequencing used PBMCs from blood, obtained less than 30 months after vaccination. The origin of the receptors is a man aged 45 to 75 who received an inactivated influenza vaccine. The CDR3 runs from the conserved cysteine through the conserved F or W. A D gene is named only where the DNA matches it firmly. Clone size appears in some rows only: once, few, many, or a class for an expanded clone.

D | J | V | size | DNA | CDR3
TRBD2 | TRBJ2-3 | TRBV20-1 | few | TGCAGTGCTCCAACTAGCGGGAGGGGGGGGGATACGCAGTATTTT | CSAPTSGRGGDTQYF
TRBD2 | TRBJ2-5 | TRBV20-1 | few | TGCAGTGCCCACGGGACTAGCGGGAGTAGGGTGGTAGAGACCCAGTACTTC | CSAHGTSGSRVVETQYF
- | TRBJ1-1 | TRBV15 | few | TGTGCCACCAGCAAAGCTTCCATGAACACTGAAGCTTTCTTT | CATSKASMNTEAFF
- | TRBJ1-6 | TRBV20-1 | - | TGCAGTGCCCCCTTTTCGTCCGGGAATTCACCCCTCCACTTT | CSAPFSSGNSPLHF
- | TRBJ2-1 | TRBV7-9 | few | TGTGCCAGCAGCTTAGCCGGGGGCTACGACAATGAGCAGTTCTTC | CASSLAGGYDNEQFF
- | TRBJ2-4 | TRBV5-4 | many | TGTGCCAGCAGCCCCTATGGGACTCTAGCCAAAAACATTCAGTACTTC | CASSPYGTLAKNIQYF
- | TRBJ2-2 | TRBV6-2/TRBV6-3 | - | TGTGCCAGCAGTAGAACCCGATTTACGAGGGGGAGGTCCGGGGAGCTGTTTTTT | CASSRTRFTRGRSGELFF
- | TRBJ1-1 | TRBV3-1 | few | TGTGCCAGCAGCCCAGGGCCGAGGACTGAAGCTTTCTTT | CASSPGPRTEAFF
TRBD2 | TRBJ2-1 | TRBV11-3 | - | TGTGCCAGCAGCTGGGATAGCGGGAGATCCCGCAATGAGCAGTTCTTC | CASSWDSGRSRNEQFF
- | TRBJ2-7 | TRBV15 | many | TGTGCCACCAGCAGAGATCCTTCCTACGAGCAGTACTTC | CATSRDPSYEQYF
- | TRBJ2-7 | TRBV29-1 | few | TGCAGCGTTATCGGGGGTCCCACCTACGAGCAGTACTTC | CSVIGGPTYEQYF
TRBD2 | TRBJ2-5 | TRBV6-5 | - | TGTGCCAGCAGTTACGGCAGCGGGGGCGGCGAGACCCAGTACTTC | CASSYGSGGGETQYF
- | TRBJ1-6 | TRBV20-1 | many | TGCAGTGCTAGCAGGGTTGCGAGCTCCTATAATTCACCCCTCCACTTT | CSASRVASSYNSPLHF
TRBD2 | TRBJ2-3 | TRBV20-1 | - | TGCAGTGCTAGATCGAGCGGGATCACGCAGTATTTT | CSARSSGITQYF
- | TRBJ2-4 | TRBV28 | - | TGTGCCAGCAGTTTATCCGGGTATGGTTCCAAAAACATTCAGTACTTC | CASSLSGYGSKNIQYF
- | TRBJ2-1 | TRBV7-2 | few | TGTGCCAGCAGCTTAGATAGCGGAGCCGCTACAATGAAACAGTTCTTC | CASSLDSGAATMKQFF